A single sample is the source of the 22 T cell receptor beta chains below, sequenced in a study of vaccination and CD4 T cells after COVID-19 (dated by TCRdb to between 2021 and 2023). Library preparation employed PCR. Sequencer: Illumina iSeq 100. DNA from cultured CD4+ T cells underwent TCR sequencing with the Oncomine TCR Beta short-read assay at the Johns Hopkins FTIC core. The raw public reads went through TCRdb reprocessing: fastp at Q25, MiXCR clone calling, in-frame beta chains kept. Entries that share a CDR3 protein sequence are merged under the most common genes and DNA. The sample yields 5,500 to 6,500 distinct CDR3 sequences; about 49% were counted once. The top ten hold 50% to 70% of the sample. The label giving this sample's treatment or condition can be read as: approximately 10-day PBMC culture with coronavirus spike peptide pools or control peptides (ViraFEST assay). CD4+ T cells from unexposed donors were collected before the COVID-19 pandemic (2011-2018).

Their antigens remain unidentified. Specimen: CD4+ T cells from blood, cultured in vitro. The receptors were sampled from a human donor in good health.

This chain joins TRBV20-1 and TRBJ1-5; D is ambiguous. The CDR3 covers 14 residues. CDR1 is DFQATT and CDR2 is SNEGSKA in the germline V gene (reference sequence). V lost 6 bases and J 5 bases, leaving 17 bases between the germline ends. The CDR3 region has the DNA TGCAGTGCCAATCGTGGCCAAGGCCATCAGCCCCAGCATTTT. It specifies CSANRGQGHQPQHF.

This clonotype was observed a few times. The chain links TRBV5-8 to TRBJ1-5; 8 bases align to TRBD1. Germline assignment: CDR1 SGHTS and CDR2 YDEGEE. V was clipped by 3 bases and J by 4 bases; unmatched bases: 6. The CDR3 is 15 amino acids. The CDR3 DNA reads TGTGCCAGCAGCTCAGGGGGCTGGGCGAATCAGCCCCAGCATTTT. It is translated as CASSSGGWANQPQHF.

This clonotype was seen only a few times. V and J are TRBV7-2 and TRBJ2-7, with 8 bases aligning to TRBD2. The germline V gene encodes CDR1 SGHTA and CDR2 FQGNSA. CDR3 length: 15 residues. V was clipped by 6 bases and J by 0 bases; unmatched bases: 7. The CDR3 DNA follows: TGTGCCAGCAGGGCGGGGGGTACCCTCTCCTACGAGCAGTACTTC. Translating it yields CASRAGGTLSYEQYF.

The CDR3 region is CASNPGLAATGELFF. Written as DNA, the CDR3 is TGTGCCAGCAACCCCGGACTAGCGGCGACCGGGGAGCTGTTTTTT. This sequence joins TRBV11-2 and TRBJ2-2, with 10 bases fitting TRBD2. The ends lost 7 bases at V and 5 bases at J; junction bases unmatched: 7. The CDR3 has 15 residues. CDR1 is SGHAT, CDR2 FQNNGV, per germline.

This chain joins TRBV5-4 and TRBJ1-2, with 9 bases aligning to TRBD1. The CDR3 has 16 amino acids. Unmatched junction bases numbered 15, after V lost 4 bases and J lost 8 bases. Per germline, CDR1 SGHNT and CDR2 YYREEE (reference sequence). Here the CDR3 DNA reads TGTGCCAGCAGCACCTACCAACAGGGGGCGGCCTCAGGCTACACCTTC. Translation: CASSTYQQGAASGYTF.

CDR3 bases: TGTGCCAGCAGTGGGACAGGGGTAGATACGCAGTATTTT. This encodes CASSGTGVDTQYF. This chain joins TRBV6-1 and TRBJ2-3; 9 nucleotides match TRBD1. The CDR3 spans 13 residues. Germline V gene lookup returns CDR1 MNHNS and CDR2 SASEGT. Losses at the gene ends were 4 bases for V and 5 bases for J; bases not matched to a gene: 1.

The gene calls are TRBV28 and TRBJ2-7; no reliable D call. Trimming stripped 4 bases from V and 4 bases from J, with 8 bases between. Germline V gene lookup returns CDR1 MDHEN and CDR2 SYDVKM. CDR3 length: 12 amino acids. The CDR3 DNA is TGTGCCAGCAGTTCTACCTTGTACGAGCAGTACTTC. It encodes CASSSTLYEQYF.

This clonotype was picked up a small number of times. J is TRBJ1-2 and V is TRBV27, with D tentatively TRBD1 (5 bases). CDR1 is MNHEY and CDR2 is SMNVEV in the germline V gene (reference sequence). The CDR3 consists of 14 residues. V shed 0 bases and J shed 4 bases, with 9 bases lying between them. The CDR3 spells CASSLSSGVYGYTF. The DNA for the CDR3 is TGTGCCAGCAGTTTATCCTCGGGGGTCTATGGCTACACCTTC.

This clonotype was observed a handful of times. The rearrangement links TRBV27 to TRBJ1-6, with TRBD1 matching 9 bases. Germline loops: CDR1 MNHEY, CDR2 SMNVEV (reference sequence). This CDR3 has 16 residues. The trim removed 0 bases at V and 16 bases at J, leaving 13 bases unmatched. CDR3 DNA sequence: TGTGCCAGCAGTTTATCCAATTTAGGGACAGGGATTTCACTCCACTTT. Translated: CASSLSNLGTGISLHF.

The chain recombines TRBV2 with TRBJ2-7; perhaps TRBD1 as D (6 bases). The CDR3 contains 13 residues. The V gene's germline CDR1 is SNHLY and CDR2 FYNNEI. The ends were cut back, 7 bases at V and 7 bases at J, with 17 bases in the middle. CDR3 coding DNA: TGTGCCAGCACCCCAGGGACACCGAGGGAGCAGTACTTC. This sequence encodes CASTPGTPREQYF.

The CDR3 loop reads CASRGDWTGGNTEAFF. The CDR3 DNA is TGTGCCAGCCGGGGGGATTGGACAGGGGGGAACACTGAAGCTTTCTTT. The chain joins TRBV25-1 to TRBJ1-1, with TRBD1 identical over 10 bases. V lost 8 bases, J lost 1 base, and 10 bases stayed unmatched. The CDR3 is 16 amino acids. Germline assignment: CDR1 MGHDK and CDR2 SYGVNS.

This clonotype was recorded a few times. The chain combines TRBV28 with TRBJ1-2; D perhaps matches TRBD1 (6 bases). Germline CDR1 reads MDHEN; CDR2 reads SYDVKM. CDR3 length: 14 amino acids. Trimming removed 2 bases from V and 0 bases from J, with 7 bases in between. The DNA of the CDR3 is TGTGCCAGCAGTTTAGGACAGACTAACTATGGCTACACCTTC. Translated, it gives CASSLGQTNYGYTF.

This chain uses TRBV7-2 with TRBJ2-3; 13 positions match TRBD2. Trimming cost V 1 base and J 3 bases; bases outside gene matches: 7. Germline V CDR1 and CDR2: SGHTA, FQGNSA. There are 18 residues in the CDR3. This CDR3 reads CASSLGLAGGAGTDTQYF. The CDR3 DNA reads TGTGCCAGCAGCTTAGGACTAGCGGGAGGCGCCGGGACAGATACGCAGTATTTT. The variable domain in full, with the rest retrieved from reference TRBV7-2 and TRBJ2-3, is GAGVSQSPSNKVTEKGKDVELRCDPISGHTALYWYRQSLGQGLEFLIYFQGNSAPDKSGLPSDRFSAERTGGSVSTLTIQRTQQEDSAVYLCASSLGLAGGAGTDTQYFGPGTRLTVL.

The chain recombines TRBV12-3 or TRBV12-4 with TRBJ1-2, with a tentative D call TRBD1 (6 bases). V dropped 7 bases and J dropped 1 base, with 16 bases sitting between them. This CDR3 spans 15 amino acids. CDR3 nucleotide sequence: TGTGCCAGCACCTTATGGAGGGACAATAACTATGGCTACACCTTC. Translating gives CASTLWRDNNYGYTF.

This chain uses TRBV6-1 with TRBJ1-1; D gene unclear. V was trimmed by 8 bases and J by 6 bases, leaving 13 bases between them. Looked up from germline, CDR1 is MNHNS and CDR2 is SASEGT. The length of the CDR3 is 12 residues. In DNA, the CDR3 is TGTGCCAGCCAGGACCTAGGCGCTGAAGCTTTCTTT. Translating it yields CASQDLGAEAFF.

This rearrangement joins TRBV7-2 to TRBJ2-3, with TRBD2 matching over 9 bases. The CDR3 length is 15 residues. Germline CDR1 reads SGHTA; CDR2 reads FQGNSA. Trimming cost V 6 bases and J 4 bases; bases outside gene matches: 8. The CDR3: CASRGIAGASDTQYF. CDR3 bases: TGTGCCAGCAGGGGGATAGCGGGGGCGTCAGATACGCAGTATTTT.

The chain uses TRBV7-9 and TRBJ1-6, with D uncertain. Trimming cost V 4 bases and J 7 bases, with 5 bases left between them. CDR3 size: 12 residues. Germline lookup yields CDR1 SEHNR and CDR2 FQNEAQ (reference sequence). CDR3 nucleotides: TGTGCCAGCAGCTCTCAGAATTCACCCCTCCACTTT. This sequence encodes CASSSQNSPLHF.

The chain is built from TRBV28 and TRBJ1-2; possible D gene TRBD1, 5 bases. Germline V gene sequence: CDR1 MDHEN, CDR2 SYDVKM. The V end lost 5 bases, the J end lost 8 bases, and 21 bases lay between the germline ends. This CDR3 region has 15 residues. CDR3 in amino acids: CASSVLSQVVRGYTF. The DNA for the CDR3 is TGTGCCAGCAGTGTCCTCTCACAGGTCGTTCGGGGCTACACCTTC.

This rearrangement joins TRBV7-2 to TRBJ1-4; 7 positions agree with TRBD1. CDR1 is SGHTA, CDR2 FQGNSA, per germline. The length of the CDR3 is 17 residues. Unmatched junction bases numbered 11, after V lost 5 bases and J lost 2 bases. This chain's CDR3 is CASSITDRPDTNEKLFF. The CDR3 region has the DNA TGTGCCAGCAGCATTACGGACAGGCCCGATACTAATGAAAAACTGTTTTTT.

The gene calls are TRBV20-1 and TRBJ1-2; weak D call: TRBD1 (6 bases). V gave up 0 bases and J gave up 7 bases, with 18 bases separating them. Per germline, CDR1 DFQATT and CDR2 SNEGSKA (reference sequence). This CDR3 is 15 amino acids long. The CDR3 DNA sequence: TGCAGTGCTAGAGATGGGAACACAGGGATCGCTGGCTACACCTTC. As protein: CSARDGNTGIAGYTF.

This clonotype was seen a handful of times. The chain is built from TRBV4-1 and TRBJ2-7, with D tentatively TRBD2 (5 bases). The CDR3 loop spans 15 amino acids. V gave up 3 bases and J gave up 1 base, with 13 bases separating them. CDR1 is MGHRA, CDR2 YSYEKL, per germline. The CDR3 DNA reads TGCGCCAGCAGCCACCAAGCGGCCGGTTCCTACGAGCAGTACTTC. Its translation: CASSHQAAGSYEQYF.

The chain carries TRBV5-1 and TRBJ2-7, with 7 nucleotides matching TRBD1. Germline loops: CDR1 SGHRS, CDR2 YFSETQ. V was clipped by 4 bases and J by 2 bases; unmatched bases: 9. CDR3 length equals 15 residues. The CDR3 here is CASSPQQGQAYEQYF. Written as DNA, the CDR3 is TGCGCCAGCAGCCCGCAACAAGGACAGGCCTACGAGCAGTACTTC.